This T cell receptor beta chain was found in a study of T cells in Graves' hyperthyroidism and ophthalmopathy. This clonotype has ten or more counts. Between the trimmed V and J ends, which lost 1 base and 7 bases, there was a span of 12 bases. This CDR3 contains 13 residues. Germline CDR1 SGHRS, CDR2 YFSETQ. Amplification yielded TCR beta CDR3 regions, with RNA transcripts as the source. First-round RT-PCR with HTBI primers amplified the TCR CDR3 region. One entry per CDR3 protein, called by TCRdb with MiXCR from the multiplex PCR reads. In the table there are 130,000 to 150,000 distinct CDR3 sequences, roughly 23% of which are singletons. The authors took PBMCs from roughly 9.7 ml fresh peripheral blood.

This sequence originates from a woman aged 50 to 60 with Graves' hyperthyroidism that later progressed to Graves' ophthalmopathy. V and J are TRBV5-1 and TRBJ2-7; no clear D. The specimen sequenced was blood. The CDR3 bases are TGCGCCAGCAGCTTGCGCCCCCCTACAGAGCAGTACTTC. Its protein product is CASSLRPPTEQYF.